Shown below are 11 T cell receptor beta chains from a single sample sequenced in a study of blood T cell repertoires in COVID-19 (TCRdb year 2020). Preparation of the library involved the immunoSEQ multiplex PCR assay. Held by TCRdb, this immuneACCESS table contains in-frame sequences only and omits some clones. Under half of the omission traces to an unresolved V gene where checked; the cause of the rest is unknown. For this sample there are roughly 430,000 clones; approximately 86% appear just once. Jointly, the top ten make up roughly 2% of the sample. Material for sequencing was PBMCs or T cells enriched from blood (not recorded which). Source of these receptors: a woman aged 40 to 50 with acute COVID-19.

The CDR3 sequence: CAISRTGGSNEKLFF. The CDR3 region has the DNA TGTGCCATCAGTAGGACAGGGGGCTCTAATGAAAAACTGTTTTTT. V is TRBV10-3 and J is TRBJ1-4, with TRBD1 identical over 11 bases. The CDR3 is made up of 15 amino acids. J was trimmed by 3 bases and V by 5 bases; bases with no gene match: 2. The germline V gene has CDR1 ENHRY and CDR2 SYGVKD.

The chain is built from TRBV19 and TRBJ2-7; the match to TRBD1 covers 10 bases. V trimming: 6 bases; J trimming: 3 bases; junction bases outside the gene matches: 2. This CDR3 contains 13 residues. The germline gives CDR1 LNHDA, CDR2 SQIVND (reference sequence). CDR3 in DNA: TGTGCCAGTAGCCGGACAGGGGGCTACGAGCAGTACTTC. It yields the protein CASSRTGGYEQYF.

This chain connects TRBV7-9 to TRBJ2-3; D not resolved. Germline loops: CDR1 SEHNR, CDR2 FQNEAQ (reference sequence). Trimming removed 5 bases at V and 2 bases at J, with 14 bases between. This CDR3 contains 15 residues. CDR3 sequence reads: CASSPLAENTDTQYF. The CDR3 DNA follows: TGTGCCAGCAGCCCCCTCGCGGAGAACACAGATACGCAGTATTTT. Full variable domain (remainder filled in from reference TRBV7-9 and TRBJ2-3): DTGVSQNPRHKITKRGQNVTFRCDPISEHNRLYWYRQTLGQGPEFLTYFQNEAQLEKSRLLSDRFSAERPKGSFSTLEIQRTEQGDSAMYLCASSPLAENTDTQYFGPGTRLTVL.

The J gene is TRBJ2-5, the V gene TRBV9; 7 nucleotides agree with TRBD2. The CDR3 has 15 residues. Looked up from germline, CDR1 is SGDLS and CDR2 is YYNGEE. J lost 4 bases, V lost 0 bases, and 6 bases had no gene match. CDR3 amino acids: CASSVDSAGPETQYF. The CDR3 region has the DNA TGTGCCAGCAGCGTAGATTCAGCGGGGCCAGAGACCCAGTACTTC. The complete variable domain, with remaining parts taken from reference TRBV9 and TRBJ2-5, reads DSGVTQTPKHLITATGQRVTLRCSPRSGDLSVYWYQQSLDQGLQFLIQYYNGEERAKGNILERFSAQQFPDLHSELNLSSLELGDSALYFCASSVDSAGPETQYFGPGTRLLVL.

The rearrangement links TRBV10-2 to TRBJ2-5; 10 bases are a match to TRBD2. Trimming removed 8 bases from V and 6 bases from J; junction bases left unmatched: 18. Germline CDR1 and CDR2: WSHSY and SAAADI. CDR3 length: 17 residues. This chain's CDR3 is CASGGGERGGFLKTQYF. CDR3 nucleotides: TGCGCCAGCGGCGGCGGTGAGCGGGGGGGCTTCTTAAAGACCCAGTACTTC.

V usage is TRBV24-1 and J usage is TRBJ1-2, with 7 positions matching TRBD1. The CDR3 sequence is 14 residues long. Germline assignment: CDR1 KGHDR and CDR2 SFDVKD. V was pared by 4 bases and J by 8 bases, with 9 bases of the junction left unmatched. CDR3 sequence reads: CATSETGERKGYTF. CDR3 coding DNA: TGTGCCACCAGTGAAACAGGGGAAAGAAAAGGCTACACCTTC.

The V call is TRBV6-1, the J call TRBJ1-1, with D maybe TRBD1 (5 bases). The CDR3 sequence is 15 residues long. V was clipped by 1 base and J by 4 bases, with 13 bases between them. Per the germline V gene, CDR1 is MNHNS and CDR2 is SASEGT. CDR3 protein: CASSEETLGLTEAFF. CDR3 sequence (DNA): TGTGCCAGCAGTGAAGAGACCCTGGGGCTCACTGAAGCTTTCTTT.

This clone showed up just once. V is TRBV19 and J is TRBJ2-1, with 8 nucleotides matching TRBD2. The germline gives CDR1 LNHDA, CDR2 SQIVND (reference sequence). V lost 7 bases and J lost 2; bases outside the gene matches: 7. This CDR3 is 15 amino acids long. In nucleotides, the CDR3 is TGTGCCAGTAAGGGCGGGGGGTTCGCCTACAATGAGCAGTTCTTC. It yields the protein CASKGGGFAYNEQFF. Filled out from reference TRBV19 and TRBJ2-1, the complete variable domain reads DGGITQSPKYLFRKEGQNVTLSCEQNLNHDAMYWYRQDPGQGLRLIYYSQIVNDFQKGDIAEGYSVSREKKESFPLTVTSAQKNPTAFYLCASKGGGFAYNEQFFGPGTRLTVL.

This chain connects TRBV6-1 to TRBJ1-6; TRBD1 matches 9 bases. J was trimmed by 8 bases and V by 2 bases; bases with no gene match: 4. Germline V gives CDR1 MNHNS, CDR2 SASEGT. The CDR3 has 15 residues. CDR3 residues: CASSEMTGGYSPLHF. The DNA for the CDR3 is TGTGCCAGCAGTGAAATGACAGGGGGATATTCACCCCTCCACTTT.

The V gene is TRBV5-1, the J gene TRBJ2-6, with 12 bases aligning to TRBD2. Per the germline V gene, CDR1 is SGHRS and CDR2 is YFSETQ. The CDR3 totals 18 residues. The V segment lost 4 bases and the J segment 0 bases; nucleotides outside the gene matches: 5. In DNA form, the CDR3 reads TGCGCCAGCAGCCCGATACTAGCGGGAGGCTCTGGGGCCAACGTCCTGACTTTC. Encoded protein: CASSPILAGGSGANVLTF.

V and J are TRBV6-2 or TRBV6-3 and TRBJ2-1, with D possibly being TRBD2 (6 bases). Germline CDR1 and CDR2: MNHEY and SVGEGT. The V end was cut by 0 bases, the J end by 2 bases, with 8 bases between. This CDR3 contains 15 residues. The chain's CDR3 is CASSYSRGTYNEQFF. CDR3 DNA: TGTGCCAGCAGTTACTCGCGCGGGACCTACAATGAGCAGTTCTTC.